The 29 T cell receptor beta chains below all came from one sample that was sequenced in a study of T-cell memory formation after mild COVID-19. In TCRdb, the 5' RACE reads were re-called with MiXCR into one record per CDR3 protein. The data contain 270,000 or so distinct CDR3 sequences, 16% of them singletons. Sequencing was carried out using PBMCs or a T cell subset sorted from them (not recorded which). These receptors originate from a man aged 18 to 30 who had mild COVID-19 (a few samples of this study predate the infection). Cell type and time point are not known.

Ten or more counts support this clonotype. This rearrangement joins TRBV4-3 to TRBJ2-2, with a tentative D call TRBD1 (6 bases). V was shortened by 3 bases and J by 3 bases, with 11 bases between the two germline ends. The CDR3 spans 15 residues. CDR1 and CDR2 (germline): LGHNA, YSLEER. CDR3 DNA sequence: TGCGCCAGCAGCCATGATAACAGGGACACCGGGGAGCTGTTTTTT. This sequence encodes CASSHDNRDTGELFF.

This clonotype has at least ten counts. The chain has TRBV5-1 and TRBJ1-6; TRBD1 might be the D (5 bases). CDR1 and CDR2 from the germline V gene are SGHRS and YFSETQ. The V gene lost 0 bases and the J gene lost 8 bases, with 9 bases spanning the gap. This CDR3 region has 14 residues. CDR3 bases: TGCGCCAGCAGCTTGGAGGGGCTGGATTCACCCCTCCACTTT. It is translated as CASSLEGLDSPLHF.

This clonotype occurred a few times. The rearrangement uses TRBV7-9 and TRBJ1-6, with TRBD1 matching over 9 bases. J lost 7 bases, V lost 4 bases, and 2 bases had no gene match. The V gene's germline CDR1 is SEHNR and CDR2 FQNEAQ (reference sequence). The CDR3 runs 14 residues. The CDR3 reads CASSSGQGNSPLHF. The DNA of the CDR3 is TGTGCCAGCAGCTCAGGACAGGGGAATTCACCCCTCCACTTT.

This clonotype was found a few times. CDR3 nucleotides: TGTGCCAGCAGTTCCGACGCAGGGATCACTGAAGCTTTCTTT. Residues: CASSSDAGITEAFF. This sequence joins TRBV28 and TRBJ1-1; D might be TRBD1 (5 bases). The CDR3 totals 14 residues. Germline lookup yields CDR1 MDHEN and CDR2 SYDVKM. V was shortened by 4 bases and J by 4 bases, with 13 bases between the two germline ends.

This clonotype has a handful of counts. V and J are TRBV15 and TRBJ2-7; the D gene is possibly TRBD2 (6 bases). V dropped 3 bases and J dropped 1 base, with 10 bases sitting between them. The CDR3 totals 14 residues. From germline, CDR1 is LNHNV and CDR2 YYDKDF (reference sequence). CDR3 coding DNA: TGTGCCACCAGCAGGGGGGGAGGTTCCTACGAGCAGTACTTC. This sequence encodes CATSRGGGSYEQYF.

The gene calls are TRBV2 and TRBJ1-1; a weak D match, TRBD1 (6 bases). Trimming stripped 6 bases from V and 2 bases from J, with 16 bases between. Germline V lookup: CDR1 SNHLY, CDR2 FYNNEI. The CDR3 sequence is 15 residues long. The CDR3 is CASSHYGQTNTEAFF. CDR3 DNA sequence: TGTGCCAGCAGCCATTATGGACAGACTAACACTGAAGCTTTCTTT.

The gene calls are TRBV15 and TRBJ2-4; D is possibly TRBD1 (5 bases). CDR3 length: 18 residues. V lost 3 bases and J lost 0, with 18 bases in between. Germline loops: CDR1 LNHNV, CDR2 YYDKDF (reference sequence). CDR3 residues: CATSSDVTGELAKNIQYF. CDR3 DNA sequence: TGTGCCACCAGCAGCGACGTTACAGGTGAACTAGCCAAAAACATTCAGTACTTC.

J is TRBJ1-2 and V is TRBV4-2; 9 bases match TRBD1. Germline V gives CDR1 LGHNA, CDR2 YNFKEQ. Losses at the gene ends were 1 base for V and 8 bases for J; bases not matched to a gene: 5. The CDR3 has 14 amino acids. The CDR3 is CASSQGGQGGGYTF. The DNA for the CDR3 is TGTGCCAGCAGCCAAGGGGGACAGGGAGGCGGCTACACCTTC.

This clonotype showed up just a few times. This chain joins TRBV23-1 and TRBJ1-4; D may be TRBD1 (5 bases). TRBV23-1 is recorded as an ORF, its role being uncertain. The CDR3 loop spans 15 amino acids. Trimming left V 2 bases short and J 4 bases short, with 11 bases between. The CDR3 region is CASSQTGTDNEKLFF. In DNA form, the CDR3 reads TGCGCCAGCAGTCAAACTGGGACGGATAATGAAAAACTGTTTTTT.

V usage is TRBV20-1 and J usage is TRBJ2-1; no clear D gene. This CDR3 spans 14 amino acids. Trimming took 5 bases from V and 0 from J, leaving 11 bases between them. In germline, CDR1 is DFQATT, CDR2 SNEGSKA (reference sequence). The CDR3 is CSAWTASSYNEQFF. The DNA of the CDR3 is TGCAGTGCTTGGACGGCTAGCTCCTACAATGAGCAGTTCTTC.

This clonotype was detected a few times. The V call is TRBV20-1, the J call TRBJ1-4, with D possibly being TRBD1 (6 bases). CDR1 is DFQATT, CDR2 SNEGSKA, per germline (reference sequence). Between the trimmed V and J ends, which lost 0 bases and 6 bases, there was a span of 17 bases. The CDR3 spans 16 residues. CDR3 sequence (DNA): TGCAGTGCTAGAGAGGGAACCGGGACAACCGATGAAAAACTGTTTTTT. Translated: CSAREGTGTTDEKLFF.

This chain uses TRBV7-9 with TRBJ1-5; TRBD1 agrees at 8 bases. J lost 3 bases, V lost 5 bases, and 9 bases had no gene match. CDR1 is SEHNR and CDR2 is FQNEAQ in the germline V gene (reference sequence). The CDR3 loop spans 16 amino acids. The CDR3 here is CASSPWTGSFNQPQHF. DNA for the CDR3: TGTGCCAGCAGCCCATGGACAGGGTCGTTCAATCAGCCCCAGCATTTT.

The chain joins TRBV29-1 to TRBJ1-1; 7 bases match TRBD1. This CDR3 has 13 amino acids. The V and J ends lost 6 bases and 0 bases, in that order; junction bases with no gene match: 4. The germline CDR1 and CDR2 sequences are SQVTM and ANQGSEA. CDR3 bases: TGCAGCGTGACAGGGCGGATGAACACTGAAGCTTTCTTT. Its protein product is CSVTGRMNTEAFF.

The chain couples TRBV4-1 to TRBJ2-5; perhaps TRBD1 as D (7 bases). Trimming took 1 base from V and 5 from J, leaving 11 bases between them. Germline-derived CDR1 and CDR2 are MGHRA and YSYEKL. The CDR3 loop spans 14 amino acids. The CDR3 DNA reads as TGCGCCAGCAGCCAAGCTGCAGGGGGGGAGACCCAGTACTTC. This encodes CASSQAAGGETQYF.

The gene calls are TRBV7-9 and TRBJ1-1; the D is unclear. The V end was cut by 6 bases, the J end by 1 base, with 18 bases between. This CDR3 is 16 amino acids long. Germline V gives CDR1 SEHNR, CDR2 FQNEAQ (reference sequence). CDR3 residues: CASRSKIGSGNTEAFF. CDR3 sequence (DNA): TGTGCCAGCAGGTCGAAAATTGGCTCGGGGAACACTGAAGCTTTCTTT.

This clonotype was seen a handful of times. The chain uses TRBV4-1 and TRBJ1-4; possible D gene TRBD1, 5 bases. Per germline, CDR1 MGHRA and CDR2 YSYEKL. This CDR3 is built from 16 residues. V lost 0 bases to trimming and J lost 7 bases, with 15 bases between them. The CDR3 loop reads CASSQETETASEKLFF. As DNA, the CDR3 is TGCGCCAGCAGCCAAGAGACGGAGACAGCTTCTGAAAAACTGTTTTTT.

There are a few counts of this clonotype. V and J are TRBV6-1 and TRBJ1-6, with D perhaps TRBD1 (6 bases). Germline V gene lookup returns CDR1 MNHNS and CDR2 SASEGT. There are 15 residues in the CDR3. With 5 bases removed from V and 14 bases from J, the gap between germline ends came to 22 bases. CDR3 nucleotide sequence: TGTGCCAGCAGTACCTACAGGGAACAGTCTCGGGCCCTCCACTTT. Translating it yields CASSTYREQSRALHF.

The gene calls are TRBV7-9 and TRBJ2-7; D remains unclear. This CDR3 is built from 13 residues. V shed 5 bases and J shed 2 bases, with 10 bases lying between them. CDR1 is SEHNR, CDR2 FQNEAQ, per germline (reference sequence). Written as DNA, the CDR3 is TGTGCCAGCAGCGAAGGACGGACCTACGAGCAGTACTTC. This codes for CASSEGRTYEQYF.

J is TRBJ2-7 and V is TRBV6-6, with 15 bases fitting TRBD2. Germline V CDR1 and CDR2: MNHNY, SVGAGI (reference sequence). V lost 5 bases to trimming and J lost 1 base; unmatched junction nucleotides: 12. The CDR3 loop spans 19 amino acids. Written as DNA, the CDR3 is TGTGCCAGCAGTAGACCGGGACTAGCGGGGGGACGTGATTCCTACGAGCAGTACTTC. Translation: CASSRPGLAGGRDSYEQYF.

In its sample, this clonotype was seen many times. The V gene is TRBV4-3, the J gene TRBJ2-5; D is perhaps TRBD1 or TRBD2 (5 bases each). The germline V gene has CDR1 LGHNA and CDR2 YSLEER. V lost 1 base and J lost 1, with 13 bases in between. The CDR3 contains 16 residues. The CDR3 nucleotides are TGCGCCAGCAGCCAAGGGGGACGGCAGGGCCAAGAGACCCAGTACTTC. Amino acid sequence: CASSQGGRQGQETQYF.

The J gene is TRBJ2-5, the V gene TRBV24-1; D is possibly TRBD1 (6 bases). V was shortened by 6 bases and J by 0 bases, with 7 bases between the two germline ends. The CDR3 consists of 13 residues. Germline V lookup: CDR1 KGHDR, CDR2 SFDVKD. CDR3 coding DNA: TGTGCCACCAGTTCAGGGGACCAAGAGACCCAGTACTTC. Its translation: CATSSGDQETQYF.

As for this clonotype: A much larger clone lies one base from this, so it may be a read error. The V call is TRBV27, the J call TRBJ1-5; maybe TRBD1 (6 bases). The ends were cut back, 6 bases at V and 2 bases at J, with 11 bases in the middle. This CDR3 contains 14 residues. The germline CDR1 and CDR2 sequences are MNHEY and SMNVEV (reference sequence). The CDR3 protein is CASSLQGRNQPQHF. In DNA, the CDR3 is TGTGCCAGCAGCCTACAGGGTCGCAATCAGCCCCAGCATTTT.

V usage is TRBV5-6 and J usage is TRBJ1-5; D gene uncertain. V was shortened by 1 base and J by 3 bases, with 11 bases between the two germline ends. The germline V gene has CDR1 SGHDT and CDR2 YYEEEE. CDR3 length: 15 residues. CDR3 region: CASSLFGRFNQPQHF. CDR3 bases: TGTGCCAGCAGCTTGTTTGGGCGGTTCAATCAGCCCCAGCATTTT.

This clonotype was detected only a few times. The gene calls are TRBV23-1 and TRBJ2-3, with D maybe TRBD1 (6 bases). TRBV23-1 is marked as an open reading frame, function uncertain. V was cut by 7 bases and J by 14 bases, with 22 bases left in between. This CDR3 is 13 amino acids long. CDR3: CASKRPRGHRAYF. In DNA form, the CDR3 reads TGCGCCAGCAAGCGACCCCGGGGACACAGAGCGTATTTT.

The CDR3 sequence is CASSSSPGSSGDYNEQFF. The CDR3 DNA reads as TGTGCCAGCAGCAGCTCTCCCGGGAGTAGCGGGGACTACAATGAGCAGTTCTTC. This sequence joins TRBV7-9 and TRBJ2-1, with 8 bases identical to TRBD2. After removal of 5 bases from V and 3 bases from J, the junction contained 15 bases not matched to a gene. The length of the CDR3 is 18 residues. Per germline, CDR1 SEHNR and CDR2 FQNEAQ (reference sequence).

This clonotype has a count of ten or more. The gene calls are TRBV4-2 and TRBJ2-1; 13 bases line up with TRBD2. The germline gives CDR1 LGHNA, CDR2 YNFKEQ. This CDR3 has 19 amino acids. V lost 0 bases, J lost 8 bases, and 13 bases stayed unmatched. CDR3 nucleotide sequence: TGTGCCAGCAGCCAAGACCCGCACAGGACTAGCGGGGGTTGGGATGAGCAGTTCTTC. Protein product: CASSQDPHRTSGGWDEQFF.

The chain links TRBV20-1 to TRBJ1-2; D might be TRBD1 (5 bases). The CDR3 contains 12 residues. V lost 6 bases and J 5 bases, leaving 13 bases between the germline ends. The germline V gene encodes CDR1 DFQATT and CDR2 SNEGSKA (reference sequence). The CDR3 DNA reads TGCAGTGCAGAGGCAGGGAAATATGGCTACACCTTC. Residues: CSAEAGKYGYTF.

This clonotype was recorded a few times. J is TRBJ2-7 and V is TRBV18; 12 bases map to TRBD2. This CDR3 has 19 amino acids. Per germline, CDR1 KGHSH and CDR2 LQKENI. With V trimmed by 5 bases and J by 1 base, 15 bases remained unmatched. CDR3 nucleotide sequence: TGTGCCAGCTCATCCCTCTTGACTAGCGGGGGATGGCCGTCCTACGAGCAGTACTTC. Translation: CASSSLLTSGGWPSYEQYF.

This chain connects TRBV7-7 to TRBJ2-3, with 9 positions matching TRBD2. The CDR3 is 14 amino acids. Looked up from germline, CDR1 is SSHAT and CDR2 is FNYEAQ (reference sequence). Trimming removed 10 bases from V and 4 bases from J; junction bases left unmatched: 9. Here the CDR3 reads CATRTSVGSDTQYF. The CDR3 DNA reads as TGTGCCACGAGGACTAGCGTGGGTTCAGATACGCAGTATTTT.